The 19 T cell receptor beta chains below all came from one sample that was sequenced in a study of shared clonotypes between healthy human individuals. The repertoire was sequenced with immunoSEQ multiplex PCR; TCRdb's copy has only in-frame clones and lacks some. The sample includes roughly 2,000,000 clones, approximately 94% of them seen just once. Terminally differentiated effector memory CD45RA+ cells were left out of the naive CD8 fraction, which was CD45RO-negative and positively selected for CCR7. The sequencing input was naive CD8+ T cells sorted from blood. The receptors shown here come from a man aged 18 to 30 in good health.

In the case of this clone: The sample contains more than one DNA sequence encoding this CDR3. The V gene is TRBV9, the J gene TRBJ2-1; 12 bases match TRBD2. With 1 base clipped from V and 6 bases from J, the junction kept 2 bases outside the gene matches. Germline CDR1 and CDR2: SGDLS and YYNGEE. The CDR3 has 15 amino acids. CDR3 sequence: CASSVSGLAGNEQFF. CDR3 DNA sequence: TGTGCCAGCAGCGTATCGGGACTAGCGGGCAATGAGCAGTTCTTC.

The rearrangement joins TRBV10-1 to TRBJ2-3; 7 nucleotides line up with TRBD2. V lost 10 bases and J lost 4; bases outside the gene matches: 17. The CDR3 extends over 16 amino acids. Germline assignment: CDR1 WNHNN and CDR2 SYGVQD (reference sequence). CDR3 in amino acids: CATKYTGLDSPDTQYF. The DNA for the CDR3 is TGCGCCACCAAATATACCGGACTAGACTCACCAGATACGCAGTATTTT.

V and J are TRBV2 and TRBJ2-5; no clear D. Germline CDR1 is SNHLY and CDR2 is FYNNEI. V lost 1 base, J lost 3 bases, and 9 bases lay in between. The CDR3 has 14 amino acids. The DNA of the CDR3 is TGTGCCAGCAGTGAAGGGTATGGCAAAGAGACCCAGTACTTC. Amino acids: CASSEGYGKETQYF.

CDR3 amino acids: CASSTKLWSGPTGELFF. In DNA, the CDR3 is TGTGCCAGCAGCACTAAATTGTGGTCAGGCCCCACCGGGGAGCTGTTTTTT. The rearrangement links TRBV21-1 to TRBJ2-2; TRBD1, as called in the table, went unchecked against the DNA. TRBV21-1 corresponds to a pseudogene. This CDR3 region has 17 residues.

The rearrangement joins TRBV7-8 to TRBJ1-5; unclear D gene. V lost 5 bases and J lost 4, with 6 bases in between. Germline V gene lookup returns CDR1 SGHVS and CDR2 FQNEAQ. The CDR3 length is 12 residues. The CDR3 region is CASSPGNQPQHF. Here the CDR3 DNA reads TGTGCCAGCAGCCCTGGGAATCAGCCCCAGCATTTT. Drawing the rest from reference TRBV7-8 and TRBJ1-5, the complete variable domain is GAGVSQSPRYKVAKRGQDVALRCDPISGHVSLFWYQQALGQGPEFLTYFQNEAQLDKSGLPSDRFFAERPEGSVSTLKIQRTQQEDSAVYLCASSPGNQPQHFGDGTRLSIL.

The CDR3 DNA follows: TGTGCCAGCAGTGAATGGTGGTCTAGCGGGAGGGCCTTACCAGCCACAGATACGCAGTATTTT. Translation: CASSEWWSSGRALPATDTQYF. The genes are TRBV6-1 and TRBJ2-3; TRBD2 agrees at 12 bases. Germline V gene data show CDR1 as MNHNS and CDR2 as SASEGT. The CDR3 has 21 residues. V gave up 2 bases and J gave up 2 bases; unmatched junction bases: 17.

The gene calls are TRBV7-6 and TRBJ2-1; D remains unclear. Trimming removed 2 bases at V and 2 bases at J, with 7 bases between. Germline V gene data show CDR1 as SGHVS and CDR2 as FNYEAQ. The CDR3 covers 14 residues. The CDR3 nucleotides read TGTGCCAGCAGCTTATATTCGACCTACAATGAGCAGTTCTTC. The encoded protein is CASSLYSTYNEQFF.

The chain couples TRBV5-4 to TRBJ1-2; 9 bases fit TRBD1. This CDR3 region has 13 residues. The V segment lost 6 bases and the J segment 6 bases; nucleotides outside the gene matches: 6. The germline CDR1 and CDR2 sequences are SGHNT and YYREEE (reference sequence). CDR3 bases: TGTGCCAGCACCCCCGGGACAGGGCATGGCTACACCTTC. It codes for CASTPGTGHGYTF.

The genes are TRBV5-6 and TRBJ1-4; tentatively, D is TRBD1 (5 bases). The germline V gene has CDR1 SGHDT and CDR2 YYEEEE. The CDR3 covers 14 residues. V gave up 2 bases and J gave up 7 bases, with 12 bases separating them. As DNA, the CDR3 is TGTGCCAGCAGCTTTGGGGGTCCGTCTGAAAAACTGTTTTTT. Translation gives CASSFGGPSEKLFF.

CDR3 bases: TGTGCCAGCATTGAGGATCTCCCCAATGAGCAGTTCTTC. As protein: CASIEDLPNEQFF. The chain couples TRBV2 to TRBJ2-1; D is ambiguous. Trimming took off 7 bases at V and 6 bases at J, with 13 bases between the two ends. Germline CDR1 is SNHLY and CDR2 is FYNNEI. The CDR3 loop spans 13 amino acids.

Comment on this clone: Other DNA sequences in this sample translate to the same CDR3. The chain employs TRBV27 and TRBJ2-3, with 9 bases identical to TRBD1. Germline assignment: CDR1 MNHEY and CDR2 SMNVEV (reference sequence). CDR3 length: 14 residues. With 5 bases clipped from V and 4 bases from J, the junction kept 4 bases outside the gene matches. CDR3 DNA sequence: TGTGCCAGCAGTCTCGACAGGGGGGCAGATACGCAGTATTTT. Amino acids: CASSLDRGADTQYF.

This clone appeared once. This chain joins TRBV15 and TRBJ1-4, with 8 bases lining up with TRBD1. The germline gives CDR1 LNHNV, CDR2 YYDKDF (reference sequence). V shed 5 bases, J shed 12 bases, and the junction held 17 bases outside the gene matches. The CDR3 is 16 amino acids. This chain's CDR3 is CATSRTGGSPLFELFF. The CDR3 DNA reads TGTGCCACCAGCCGAACAGGGGGTTCCCCCCTATTCGAACTGTTTTTT.

The chain is built from TRBV5-6 and TRBJ1-2; 8 bases are shared with TRBD1. Germline CDR1 SGHDT, CDR2 YYEEEE. The ends lost 5 bases at V and 4 bases at J; junction bases unmatched: 7. The CDR3 contains 14 residues. CDR3 bases: TGTGCCAGCAGTCCCGGGACAGGAGTCTATGGCTACACCTTC. Protein: CASSPGTGVYGYTF.

The chain uses TRBV7-9 and TRBJ2-3; the D gene is possibly TRBD1 (5 bases). The germline gives CDR1 SEHNR, CDR2 FQNEAQ (reference sequence). The CDR3 has 16 residues. V was trimmed by 5 bases and J by 1 base, leaving 16 bases between them. As DNA, the CDR3 is TGTGCCAGCAGCCCAAAGACAGCCCTAGGCACAGATACGCAGTATTTT. Amino acids: CASSPKTALGTDTQYF.

The rearrangement uses TRBV7-2 and TRBJ2-7; 7 bases line up with TRBD2. The CDR3 extends over 14 amino acids. Unmatched junction bases numbered 5, after V lost 5 bases and J lost 1 base. Germline CDR1 is SGHTA and CDR2 is FQGNSA. The CDR3, as DNA: TGTGCCAGCAGCGGTAGCGGGTCGTCCTACGAGCAGTACTTC. This gives the protein CASSGSGSSYEQYF.

This clone was detected only a few times. This same CDR3 is encoded by further DNA sequences in the sample. The J gene is TRBJ2-3, the V gene TRBV13; D is uncertain. Deletions cut 0 bases from V and 5 bases from J, with 3 bases between. The length of the CDR3 is 12 residues. Germline assignment: CDR1 PRHDT and CDR2 FYEKMQ (reference sequence). DNA for the CDR3: TGTGCCAGCAGCTTAGGCGGAGATACGCAGTATTTT. Protein product: CASSLGGDTQYF.

This chain connects TRBV5-6 to TRBJ2-7; D is ambiguous. The ends were cut back, 0 bases at V and 4 bases at J, with 14 bases in the middle. Germline loops: CDR1 SGHDT, CDR2 YYEEEE. The CDR3 is 15 residues long. In DNA, the CDR3 is TGTGCCAGCAGCTTGGGGTCCGCCGGCAGGTACGAGCAGTACTTC. Its translation is CASSLGSAGRYEQYF.

This chain links TRBV4-3 with TRBJ2-7, with TRBD1 matching over 7 bases. Unmatched junction bases numbered 6, after V lost 3 bases and J lost 4 bases. The length of the CDR3 is 14 residues. Germline V gene lookup returns CDR1 LGHNA and CDR2 YSLEER. The CDR3 loop reads CASSQTTGTYEQYF. CDR3 bases: TGCGCCAGCAGCCAGACGACAGGGACATACGAGCAGTACTTC.

The chain recombines TRBV7-9 with TRBJ2-7; D is undetermined. The ends were cut back, 2 bases at V and 6 bases at J, with 8 bases in the middle. This CDR3 is 12 amino acids long. Germline-derived CDR1 and CDR2 are SEHNR and FQNEAQ (reference sequence). The CDR3 spells CASSLQIPEQYF. DNA of the CDR3: TGTGCCAGCAGCTTACAGATACCCGAGCAGTACTTC.